This TCR beta chain was retrieved from a study of siplizumab effects on memory and regulatory T cells. Study-level findings and limits: Under siplizumab, alloreactive sequences traced to unstimulated CD4+ memory cells were significantly reduced.

The study assayed around 9 x 10^4 TCR templates per sample. The table came from immunoSEQ multiplex PCR; TCRdb's copy has only in-frame clones and leaves some out. The table lists over 100,000 clones, roughly 93% of them singletons. As for this clone: What it binds is not known.

The TCR originated in a human donor in good health. Sequencing was done on a sample of Tregs sorted from blood.

The CDR3 DNA reads as TGTGCCAGCCAGGGACGGGCGGTGGAGACCCAGTACTTC. Its protein is CASQGRAVETQYF. This chain uses TRBV19 with TRBJ2-5, with D perhaps being TRBD1 or TRBD2 (5 bases each). V was trimmed by 9 bases and J by 5 bases, leaving 16 bases between them. The CDR3 sequence is 13 residues long. Germline assignment: CDR1 LNHDA and CDR2 SQIVND (reference sequence).